Listed here is a single TCR beta chain. Its cognate antigen is unknown. An end of the junction does not agree with germline; a read error may underlie this. This sample was included in a study of tumor-infiltrating lymphocytes in primary liver carcinoma. Overall study context: Spanning 30 to 69 years of age, the patients were men and women. Spanning 4.2 to 10 cm, the tumors were T1-T3 N0M0.

The CDR3 spans 15 residues. The investigators made TCR beta cDNA from approximately 0.5 ug total RNA, using a constant-region primer. Three nested multiplex PCR rounds, a slightly modified ARM-PCR method, built the TCR beta libraries. Rounds one and two of PCR, each of roughly 10 cycles, were primed with TRBV1-TRBV30 forward primers and a C-beta reverse primer. TCRdb used MiXCR to reprocess the multiplex PCR reads, holding one entry per CDR3 protein. This sample has roughly 70,000 distinct CDR3 sequences; around 64% occur once, and the top ten carry under 45%. Without any cell sorting, roughly 20-32 mg of bulk tissue yielded co-extracted RNA and DNA. Surgeons resected the patients' primary liver carcinomas. Study-level findings and limits: Tumor region pairs overlapped more than did tumor-adjacent and tumor-blood pairs.

The clonotype originates from a man aged 35-49 years with primary liver carcinoma and hepatitis B virus infection. The sequenced sample was liver tumor tissue from sampling region 4. As to subset: tumor region T4, right-lateral pole. The chain has TRBV12-3 or TRBV12-4 and TRBJ2-7; weak D call: TRBD1 (5 bases). The CDR3 region is CASSFGQGANYKQYF. CDR3 sequence (DNA): TGTGCCAGCAGTTTTGGACAAGGGGCGAACTACAAGCAGTACTTC.